The 3 T cell receptor beta chains below all came from one sample that was sequenced in a study of cytomegalovirus exposure and HLA in healthy donors. 13 Jbeta primers and 60 Vbeta primers were used for the PCR. This table comes from immunoSEQ multiplex PCR, and its TCRdb copy is limited to in-frame clones, with some not included. The sample has roughly 77,000 clones, over 60% seen once. The material sequenced was PBMCs. These receptors came from a man aged 35 to 55 in good health and CMV-seronegative.

V and J are TRBV10-3 and TRBJ2-3; 12 nucleotides match TRBD1. Germline CDR1 reads ENHRY; CDR2 reads SYGVKD. J lost 2 bases, V lost 4 bases, and 4 bases had no gene match. The CDR3 is 16 residues long. The CDR3: CAISGGTGGLTDTQYF. CDR3 nucleotide sequence: TGTGCCATCAGTGGCGGGACAGGGGGCCTCACAGATACGCAGTATTTT.

The V call is TRBV28, the J call TRBJ1-2; 8 bases align to TRBD1. This CDR3 has 15 residues. After removal of 7 bases from V and 4 bases from J, the junction contained 11 bases not matched to a gene. CDR1 and CDR2 (germline): MDHEN, SYDVKM. CDR3 loop: CASTETGTGLYGYTF. For the CDR3, the DNA is TGTGCCAGCACCGAAACCGGGACAGGACTCTATGGCTACACCTTC.

This clone has more than one count but fewer than ten. The V gene is TRBV2, the J gene TRBJ1-2, with D possibly matching TRBD1 (6 bases). Germline V CDR1 and CDR2: SNHLY, FYNNEI. V was trimmed by 6 bases and J by 0 bases, leaving 14 bases between them. The CDR3 extends over 15 amino acids. CDR3 loop: CASRNQGRANYGYTF. The CDR3 DNA reads as TGTGCCAGCAGAAATCAGGGGAGAGCTAACTATGGCTACACCTTC. The full variable domain, rest sourced from reference TRBV2 and TRBJ1-2, is EPEVTQTPSHQVTQMGQEVILRCVPISNHLYFYWYRQILGQKVEFLVSFYNNEISEKSEIFDDQFSVERPDGSNFTLKIRSTKLEDSAMYFCASRNQGRANYGYTFGSGTRLTVV.